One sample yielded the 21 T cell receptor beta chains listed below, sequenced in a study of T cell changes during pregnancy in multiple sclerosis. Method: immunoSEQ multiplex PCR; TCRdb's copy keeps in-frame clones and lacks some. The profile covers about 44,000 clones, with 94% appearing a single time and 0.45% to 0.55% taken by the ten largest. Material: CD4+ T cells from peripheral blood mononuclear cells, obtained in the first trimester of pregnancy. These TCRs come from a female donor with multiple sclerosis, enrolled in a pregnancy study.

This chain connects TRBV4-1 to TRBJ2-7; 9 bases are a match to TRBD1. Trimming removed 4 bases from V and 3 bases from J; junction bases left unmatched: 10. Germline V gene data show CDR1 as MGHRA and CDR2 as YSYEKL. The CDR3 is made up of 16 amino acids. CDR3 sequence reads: CASSPSRDRVFYEQYF. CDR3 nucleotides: TGCGCCAGCAGCCCCAGCCGGGACAGGGTTTTCTACGAGCAGTACTTC.

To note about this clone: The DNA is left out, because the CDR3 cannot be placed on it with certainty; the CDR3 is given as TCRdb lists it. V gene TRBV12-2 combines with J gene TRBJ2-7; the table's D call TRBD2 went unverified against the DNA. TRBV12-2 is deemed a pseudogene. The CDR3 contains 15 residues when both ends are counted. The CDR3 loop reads CASRLWAGGSYEQYF.

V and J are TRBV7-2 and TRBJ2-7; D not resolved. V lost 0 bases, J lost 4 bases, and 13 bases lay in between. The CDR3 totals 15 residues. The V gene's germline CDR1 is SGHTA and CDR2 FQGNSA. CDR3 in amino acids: CASSLASRFGYEQYF. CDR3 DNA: TGTGCCAGCAGCTTAGCCTCTAGATTCGGGTACGAGCAGTACTTC.

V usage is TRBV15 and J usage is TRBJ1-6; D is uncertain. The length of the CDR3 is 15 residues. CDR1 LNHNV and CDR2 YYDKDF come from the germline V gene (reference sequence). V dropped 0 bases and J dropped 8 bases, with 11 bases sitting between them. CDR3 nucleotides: TGTGCCACCAGCAGAGATCGGGGTTTCTATTCACCCCTCCACTTT. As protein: CATSRDRGFYSPLHF.

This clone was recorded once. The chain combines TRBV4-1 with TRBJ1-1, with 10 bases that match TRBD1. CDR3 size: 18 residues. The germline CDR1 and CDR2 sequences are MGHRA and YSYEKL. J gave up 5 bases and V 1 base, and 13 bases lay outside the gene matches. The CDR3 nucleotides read TGCGCCAGCAGCCAAGGTACCGTGACAGGGGGCTTAAGGACTGAAGCTTTCTTT. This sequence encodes CASSQGTVTGGLRTEAFF.

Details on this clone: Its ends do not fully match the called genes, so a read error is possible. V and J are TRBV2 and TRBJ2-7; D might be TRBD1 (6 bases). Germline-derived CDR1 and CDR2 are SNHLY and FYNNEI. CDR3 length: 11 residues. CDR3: CASSVAGQHTF. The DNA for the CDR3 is TGTGCCAGCAGTGTAGCTGGACAGCATACCTTC.

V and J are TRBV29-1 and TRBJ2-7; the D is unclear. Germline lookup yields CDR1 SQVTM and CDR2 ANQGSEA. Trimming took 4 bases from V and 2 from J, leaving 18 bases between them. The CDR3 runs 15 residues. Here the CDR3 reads CSVAKVLVPPYEQYF. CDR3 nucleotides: TGCAGCGTTGCTAAAGTGTTGGTACCTCCCTACGAGCAGTACTTC.

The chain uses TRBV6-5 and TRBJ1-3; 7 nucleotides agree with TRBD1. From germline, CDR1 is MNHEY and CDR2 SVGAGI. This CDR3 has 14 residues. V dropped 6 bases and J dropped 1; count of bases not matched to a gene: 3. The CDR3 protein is CASSRTGSGNTIYF. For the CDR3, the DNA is TGTGCCAGCAGCCGGACAGGTTCTGGAAACACCATATATTTT.

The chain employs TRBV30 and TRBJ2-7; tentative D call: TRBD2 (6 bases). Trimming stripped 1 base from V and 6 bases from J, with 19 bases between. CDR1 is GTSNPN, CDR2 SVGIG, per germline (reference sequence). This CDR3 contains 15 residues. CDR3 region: CAWSEMLAGPFEQYF. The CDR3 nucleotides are TGTGCCTGGAGTGAAATGTTGGCGGGGCCGTTCGAGCAGTACTTC.

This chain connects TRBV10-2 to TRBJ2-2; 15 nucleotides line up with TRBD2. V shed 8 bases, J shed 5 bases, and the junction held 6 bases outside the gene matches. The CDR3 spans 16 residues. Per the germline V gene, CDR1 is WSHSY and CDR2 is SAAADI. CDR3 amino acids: CASRTSGGAGTGELFF. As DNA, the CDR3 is TGCGCCAGCCGGACTAGCGGGGGGGCGGGGACCGGGGAGCTGTTTTTT.

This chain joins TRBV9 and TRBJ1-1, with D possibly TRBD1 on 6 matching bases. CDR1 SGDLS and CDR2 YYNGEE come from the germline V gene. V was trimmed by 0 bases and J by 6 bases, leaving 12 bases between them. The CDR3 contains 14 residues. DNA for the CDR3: TGTGCCAGCAGCGTAGCCGCGGGGGGCGCTGAAGCTTTCTTT. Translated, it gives CASSVAAGGAEAFF.

The CDR3 sequence: CASSLTGDTYNEQFF. CDR3 nucleotide sequence: TGTGCCAGCAGCTTAACTGGGGACACTTACAATGAGCAGTTCTTC. The chain links TRBV7-3 to TRBJ2-1; D is possibly TRBD1 (6 bases). Trimming cost V 0 bases and J 4 bases, with 10 bases left between them. CDR3 length: 15 amino acids. CDR1 SGHTA and CDR2 FQGTGA come from the germline V gene.

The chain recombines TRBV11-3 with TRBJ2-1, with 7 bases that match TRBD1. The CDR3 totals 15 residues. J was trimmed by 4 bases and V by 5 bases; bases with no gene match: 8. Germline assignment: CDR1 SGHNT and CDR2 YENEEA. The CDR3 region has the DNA TGTGCCAGCAGCCAACCAGGGGGTTCGTACAATGAGCAGTTCTTC. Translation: CASSQPGGSYNEQFF.

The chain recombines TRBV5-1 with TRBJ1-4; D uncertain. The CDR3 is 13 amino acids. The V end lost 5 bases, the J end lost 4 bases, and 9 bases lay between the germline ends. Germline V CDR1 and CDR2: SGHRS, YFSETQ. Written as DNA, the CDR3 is TGCGCCAGCAGAGACGGAGATAATGAAAAACTGTTTTTT. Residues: CASRDGDNEKLFF.

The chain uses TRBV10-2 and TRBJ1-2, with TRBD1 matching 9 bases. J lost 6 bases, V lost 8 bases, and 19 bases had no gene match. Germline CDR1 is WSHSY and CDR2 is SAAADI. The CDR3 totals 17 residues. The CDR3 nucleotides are TGCGCCAGCGCCCCCCTGCCCCCTCGGGACAGGGCCCATGGCTACACCTTC. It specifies CASAPLPPRDRAHGYTF.

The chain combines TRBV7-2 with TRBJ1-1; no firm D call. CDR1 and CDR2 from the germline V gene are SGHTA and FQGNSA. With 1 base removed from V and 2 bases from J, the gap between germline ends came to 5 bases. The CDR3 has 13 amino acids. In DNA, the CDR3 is TGTGCCAGCAGCTTAGTCACTAACACTGAAGCTTTCTTT. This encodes CASSLVTNTEAFF.

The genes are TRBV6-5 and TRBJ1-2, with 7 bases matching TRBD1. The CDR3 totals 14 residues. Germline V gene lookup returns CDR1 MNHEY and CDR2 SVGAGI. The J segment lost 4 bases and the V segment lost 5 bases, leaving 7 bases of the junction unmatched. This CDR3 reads CASSQTGLSYGYTF. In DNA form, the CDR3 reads TGTGCCAGCAGTCAGACAGGGCTTAGCTATGGCTACACCTTC.

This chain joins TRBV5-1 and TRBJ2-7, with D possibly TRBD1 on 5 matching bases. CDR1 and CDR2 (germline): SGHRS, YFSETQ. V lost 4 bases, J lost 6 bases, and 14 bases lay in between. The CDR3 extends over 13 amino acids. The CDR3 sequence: CASSPGPSGEQYF. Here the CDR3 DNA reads TGCGCCAGCAGCCCAGGGCCCTCCGGCGAGCAGTACTTC.

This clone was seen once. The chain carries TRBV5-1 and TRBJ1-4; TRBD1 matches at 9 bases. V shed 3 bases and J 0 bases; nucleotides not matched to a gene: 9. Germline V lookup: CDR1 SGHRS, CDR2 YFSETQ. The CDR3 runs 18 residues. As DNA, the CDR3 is TGCGCCAGCAGCTCCGGGACAGGGAATAGAGCAACTAATGAAAAACTGTTTTTT. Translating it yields CASSSGTGNRATNEKLFF.

The CDR3 DNA reads TGTGCCAGCAGATTTAGGGGGGGGTTGTGGGGCTACACCTTC. Its translation: CASRFRGGLWGYTF. The rearrangement joins TRBV6-5 to TRBJ1-2, with D perhaps TRBD1 (6 bases). The CDR3 spans 14 residues. Germline CDR1 reads MNHEY; CDR2 reads SVGAGI. V lost 6 bases and J lost 8, with 19 bases in between.

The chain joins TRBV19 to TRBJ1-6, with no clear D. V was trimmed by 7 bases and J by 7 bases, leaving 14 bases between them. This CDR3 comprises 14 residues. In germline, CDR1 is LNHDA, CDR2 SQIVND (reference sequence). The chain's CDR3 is CASTQARGNSPLHF. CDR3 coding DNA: TGTGCCAGTACCCAAGCCCGGGGAAATTCACCCCTCCACTTT.